These 30 T cell receptor beta chains came from one sample sequenced in a study of shared clonotypes between healthy human individuals. The assay was immunoSEQ multiplex PCR, and TCRdb's table has in-frame clones only and misses some. The sample includes under 2,500,000 clones, around 95% of them seen just once. Sequences were obtained from naive CD4+ T cells sorted from blood. Subset meaning: CD45RA+ positively selected. The receptor set was obtained from a man aged 18 to 30 in good health.

As for this clone: The sample contains more than one DNA sequence encoding this CDR3. The chain joins TRBV6-5 to TRBJ1-5, with unresolved D. CDR3 length: 14 amino acids. Per the germline V gene, CDR1 is MNHEY and CDR2 is SVGAGI. Deletions cut 1 base from V and 1 base from J, with 5 bases between. CDR3 DNA sequence: TGTGCCAGCAGTTACTTGGGCAGCAATCAGCCCCAGCATTTT. This codes for CASSYLGSNQPQHF.

The V and J genes are TRBV6-5 and TRBJ2-7; a possible D gene is TRBD1 (5 bases). The CDR3 extends over 15 amino acids. CDR1 MNHEY and CDR2 SVGAGI come from the germline V gene. The V and J ends lost 1 base and 0 bases respectively, with 10 bases between them. The CDR3: CASSYFPTVSYEQYF. The CDR3 DNA is TGTGCCAGCAGTTACTTCCCGACAGTCTCCTACGAGCAGTACTTC.

The V and J genes are TRBV27 and TRBJ2-1; 12 bases match TRBD2. The ends lost 6 bases at V and 0 bases at J; junction bases unmatched: 9. Germline CDR1 MNHEY, CDR2 SMNVEV (reference sequence). The CDR3 contains 18 residues. The chain's CDR3 is CASSPGTSGRSSYNEQFF. CDR3 DNA: TGTGCCAGCAGCCCGGGGACTAGCGGGCGGAGCTCCTACAATGAGCAGTTCTTC.

The J gene is TRBJ2-4, the V gene TRBV30; D gene uncertain. V lost 4 bases to trimming and J lost 5 bases, with 9 bases between them. The CDR3 totals 12 residues. Per the germline V gene, CDR1 is GTSNPN and CDR2 is SVGIG (reference sequence). CDR3 loop: CAWTATQNIQYF. CDR3 coding DNA: TGTGCCTGGACGGCCACCCAAAACATTCAGTACTTC.

The chain is built from TRBV28 and TRBJ2-7, with 10 bases matching TRBD1. V gave up 7 bases and J gave up 3 bases; unmatched junction bases: 3. The germline CDR1 and CDR2 sequences are MDHEN and SYDVKM. The CDR3 length is 13 residues. CDR3: CASTRTGGYEQYF. CDR3 nucleotides: TGTGCCAGCACAAGGACAGGGGGCTACGAGCAGTACTTC.

The rearrangement uses TRBV5-1 and TRBJ1-1; no reliable D call. Between the trimmed V and J ends, which lost 7 bases and 2 bases, there was a span of 15 bases. Per germline, CDR1 SGHRS and CDR2 YFSETQ. The CDR3 contains 14 residues. The CDR3, as DNA: TGCGCCAGCGGATTGGAAAGGGCAAACACTGAAGCTTTCTTT. It encodes CASGLERANTEAFF.

This clone was recorded only once. The genes are TRBV27 and TRBJ1-1, with TRBD1 matching over 10 bases. With V trimmed by 7 bases and J by 7 bases, 12 bases remained unmatched. The germline V gene has CDR1 MNHEY and CDR2 SMNVEV (reference sequence). The CDR3 totals 15 residues. The CDR3 region has the DNA TGTGCCAGCACCTCTAGAGGGACAGGGGTGATTGAAGCTTTCTTT. Its protein product is CASTSRGTGVIEAFF.

The chain combines TRBV9 with TRBJ1-2, with 8 positions matching TRBD1. The CDR3 loop spans 18 amino acids. Germline V gives CDR1 SGDLS, CDR2 YYNGEE. Germline trimming cut 0 bases from V and 7 bases from J; bases unmatched to any gene: 17. CDR3 in amino acids: CASSVATGRGPPLRGYTF. For the CDR3, the DNA is TGTGCCAGCAGCGTAGCTACTGGCAGGGGGCCTCCCCTACGTGGCTACACCTTC.

This chain links TRBV29-1 with TRBJ1-3; D is ambiguous. CDR1 is SQVTM and CDR2 is ANQGSEA in the germline V gene. V gave up 4 bases and J gave up 2 bases, with 12 bases separating them. The CDR3 sequence is 14 residues long. The CDR3 DNA reads as TGCAGCGTTGTAGACACCCGGGCTGGAAACACCATATATTTT. It encodes CSVVDTRAGNTIYF. The whole variable domain, filled in from reference TRBV29-1 and TRBJ1-3, reads SAVISQKPSRDICQRGTSLTIQCQVDSQVTMMFWYRQQPGQSLTLIATANQGSEATYESGFVIDKFPISRPNLTFSTLTVSNMSPEDSSIYLCSVVDTRAGNTIYFGEGSWLTVV.

The rearrangement joins TRBV7-2 to TRBJ2-1; D is perhaps TRBD2 (6 bases). V dropped 7 bases and J dropped 9 bases, with 19 bases sitting between them. The CDR3 loop spans 14 amino acids. Germline assignment: CDR1 SGHTA and CDR2 FQGNSA. CDR3 sequence: CASNEFTSTAEQFF. As DNA, the CDR3 is TGTGCCAGCAACGAATTCACTAGCACAGCTGAGCAGTTCTTC.

This chain uses TRBV19 with TRBJ1-4; D is uncertain. The germline CDR1 and CDR2 sequences are LNHDA and SQIVND (reference sequence). CDR3 length: 13 amino acids. Trimming took off 1 base at V and 7 bases at J, with 7 bases between the two ends. The CDR3 sequence is CASSIVRGEKLFF. CDR3 nucleotides: TGTGCCAGTAGTATAGTTCGAGGTGAAAAACTGTTTTTT. Complete variable domain (other parts from reference TRBV19 and TRBJ1-4): DGGITQSPKYLFRKEGQNVTLSCEQNLNHDAMYWYRQDPGQGLRLIYYSQIVNDFQKGDIAEGYSVSREKKESFPLTVTSAQKNPTAFYLCASSIVRGEKLFFGSGTQLSVL.

The J gene is TRBJ2-3, the V gene TRBV10-1, with D possibly matching TRBD1 (5 bases). CDR1 WNHNN and CDR2 SYGVQD come from the germline V gene (reference sequence). CDR3 length: 13 amino acids. Trimming shortened V by 6 bases and J by 2 bases, and 9 bases separated the two germline ends. The CDR3 region has the DNA TGCGCCAGCAGCAGGGCCCACACAGATACGCAGTATTTT. Residues: CASSRAHTDTQYF.

V and J are TRBV5-4 and TRBJ2-7; D remains ambiguous. Trimming shortened V by 0 bases and J by 7 bases, and 11 bases separated the two germline ends. This CDR3 is 13 amino acids long. CDR1 SGHNT and CDR2 YYREEE come from the germline V gene (reference sequence). The CDR3 spells CASSLVLADEQYF. CDR3 nucleotides: TGTGCCAGCAGCTTGGTACTGGCGGATGAGCAGTACTTC.

This chain connects TRBV5-1 to TRBJ2-1; tentative D call: TRBD2 (6 bases). There are 13 residues in the CDR3. CDR1 and CDR2 (germline): SGHRS, YFSETQ. The ends were cut back, 0 bases at V and 10 bases at J, with 11 bases in the middle. The CDR3 coding sequence is TGCGCCAGCAGCTTGGGGAGGGCCAGAGAGCAGTTCTTC. Translation gives CASSLGRAREQFF.

The gene calls are TRBV15 and TRBJ1-2; D remains unclear. CDR1 and CDR2 from the germline V gene are LNHNV and YYDKDF (reference sequence). V was shortened by 0 bases and J by 4 bases, with 9 bases between the two germline ends. This CDR3 has 14 amino acids. Written as DNA, the CDR3 is TGTGCCACCAGCAGAGATTCCCCGCTCTATGGCTACACCTTC. Translating gives CATSRDSPLYGYTF. The full variable domain, rest sourced from reference TRBV15 and TRBJ1-2, is DAMVIQNPRYQVTQFGKPVTLSCSQTLNHNVMYWYQQKSSQAPKLLFHYYDKDFNNEADTPDNFQSRRPNTSFCFLDIRSPGLGDTAMYLCATSRDSPLYGYTFGSGTRLTVV.

This chain joins TRBV12-5 and TRBJ2-6, with D possibly matching TRBD1 (6 bases). There are 16 residues in the CDR3. Trimming took off 2 bases at V and 1 base at J, with 9 bases between the two ends. CDR1 is LGHNT and CDR2 is FRNRAP in the germline V gene. The CDR3 region is CASGLSRGSGANVLTF. CDR3 DNA: TGTGCTAGTGGTTTGTCCAGGGGTTCTGGGGCCAACGTCCTGACTTTC.

V is TRBV11-1 and J is TRBJ2-2, with no clear D. The V gene's germline CDR1 is SGHAT and CDR2 FQDESV (reference sequence). The CDR3 is 14 residues long. V was pared by 6 bases and J by 4 bases, with 12 bases between. CDR3 nucleotides: TGTGCCAGCAGGTTCGGACGGTCCACCGGGGAGCTGTTTTTT. Translated: CASRFGRSTGELFF.

As concerns this clone: Other DNA variants within this sample encode the same CDR3. The V and J genes are TRBV27 and TRBJ1-2; no clear D. The CDR3 sequence is 13 residues long. Germline V gives CDR1 MNHEY, CDR2 SMNVEV (reference sequence). Deletions cut 0 bases from V and 2 bases from J, with 4 bases between. The CDR3 spells CASSLSGNYGYTF. The CDR3 region has the DNA TGTGCCAGCAGTTTATCCGGAAACTATGGCTACACCTTC.

The chain links TRBV5-1 to TRBJ2-1, with D uncertain. The germline V gene has CDR1 SGHRS and CDR2 YFSETQ. CDR3 length equals 16 residues. V was clipped by 1 base and J by 1 base, with 12 bases between them. CDR3 DNA sequence: TGCGCCAGCAGCTTGCTTACGGCGGCTTCCTACAATGAGCAGTTCTTC. Encoded protein: CASSLLTAASYNEQFF.

The chain is built from TRBV11-2 and TRBJ2-5, with D possibly being TRBD2 (5 bases). The CDR3 extends over 17 amino acids. CDR1 is SGHAT, CDR2 FQNNGV, per germline. Deletions cut 1 base from V and 1 base from J, with 16 bases between. The CDR3, as DNA: TGTGCCAGCAGCTTAGGGGTCAAAGCGGCGCGCCAAGAGACCCAGTACTTC. Translating gives CASSLGVKAARQETQYF.

The chain links TRBV15 to TRBJ2-3; D may correspond to TRBD1 or TRBD2 (5 bases each). Germline lookup yields CDR1 LNHNV and CDR2 YYDKDF (reference sequence). The CDR3 has 16 residues. V lost 1 base, J lost 5 bases, and 16 bases lay in between. The CDR3 loop is CATSRGPTRGVDTQYF. The CDR3 DNA is TGTGCCACCAGCAGAGGACCCACCAGAGGGGTAGATACGCAGTATTTT.

The gene calls are TRBV10-3 and TRBJ2-7, with 9 bases matching TRBD2. The CDR3 runs to 13 residues. CDR1 is ENHRY, CDR2 SYGVKD, per germline. CDR3 DNA sequence: TGTGCAGCGCGCAGGACTAGCGATTTCGAGCAGTACTTC. Protein: CAARRTSDFEQYF.

This chain uses TRBV4-1 with TRBJ1-2; the D gene is possibly TRBD1 (5 bases). This CDR3 has 16 residues. Trimming cost V 1 base and J 7 bases, with 19 bases left between them. The germline CDR1 and CDR2 sequences are MGHRA and YSYEKL. CDR3 loop: CASSQVSPQDRRGYTF. The CDR3 DNA is TGCGCCAGCAGCCAAGTCTCTCCACAGGACCGGCGTGGCTACACCTTC.

The chain carries TRBV6-5 and TRBJ2-3, with TRBD2 matching over 8 bases. The ends lost 6 bases at V and 6 bases at J; junction bases unmatched: 5. The CDR3 totals 13 residues. Germline loops: CDR1 MNHEY, CDR2 SVGAGI. CDR3 DNA: TGTGCCAGCAGCCGCGGGGGGATCGATACGCAGTATTTT. Its protein is CASSRGGIDTQYF.

The chain uses TRBV6-5 and TRBJ1-1; 10 nucleotides agree with TRBD1. There are 14 residues in the CDR3. Germline loops: CDR1 MNHEY, CDR2 SVGAGI. V gave up 2 bases and J gave up 5 bases; unmatched junction bases: 2. The DNA of the CDR3 is TGTGCCAGCAGTTACGGGACAGGGGAAACTGAAGCTTTCTTT. It is translated as CASSYGTGETEAFF.

The CDR3 sequence is CASSFSGASVGGEQYF. The CDR3 DNA reads as TGTGCCAGCAGTTTTTCGGGCGCGAGCGTCGGTGGCGAGCAGTACTTC. The V gene is TRBV28, the J gene TRBJ2-7; D not certain. The CDR3 loop spans 16 amino acids. The V and J ends lost 3 bases and 6 bases respectively, with 21 bases between them. Germline V CDR1 and CDR2: MDHEN, SYDVKM. Variable domain in full (rest from reference TRBV28 and TRBJ2-7): DVKVTQSSRYLVKRTGEKVFLECVQDMDHENMFWYRQDPGLGLRLIYFSYDVKMKEKGDIPEGYSVSREKKERFSLILESASTNQTSMYLCASSFSGASVGGEQYFGPGTRLTVT.

The chain couples TRBV19 to TRBJ1-6; maybe TRBD1 (6 bases). Between the trimmed V and J ends, which lost 3 bases and 6 bases, there was a span of 12 bases. CDR1 and CDR2 from the germline V gene are LNHDA and SQIVND (reference sequence). This CDR3 comprises 15 residues. The CDR3 nucleotides are TGTGCCAGTAGTATGGACAGCCTGAGTAATTCACCCCTCCACTTT. Translation: CASSMDSLSNSPLHF.

The rearrangement joins TRBV11-3 to TRBJ2-1, with a possible D match to TRBD2 (6 bases). Germline CDR1 SGHNT, CDR2 YENEEA. The CDR3 consists of 14 residues. V was shortened by 3 bases and J by 9 bases, with 15 bases between the two germline ends. The CDR3 DNA is TGTGCCAGCAGCTTTAGTTCGGGAGTCAGTGAGCAGTTCTTC. Translation gives CASSFSSGVSEQFF.

J is TRBJ1-2 and V is TRBV28; no firm D call. Trimming pared 7 bases from V and 6 bases from J, leaving 15 bases between. CDR1 and CDR2 from the germline V gene are MDHEN and SYDVKM. The CDR3 contains 13 residues. The CDR3 spells CASIQSEQNGYTF. CDR3 sequence (DNA): TGTGCCAGCATCCAAAGTGAACAGAATGGCTACACCTTC.

With respect to this clone: The identical CDR3 is also encoded by other nucleotide sequences in the sample. The gene calls are TRBV30 and TRBJ2-7; D might be TRBD1 or TRBD2, each matching 5 bases. Germline CDR1 is GTSNPN and CDR2 is SVGIG (reference sequence). This CDR3 is 12 amino acids long. V was trimmed by 1 base and J by 4 bases, leaving 8 bases between them. CDR3 sequence reads: CAWSGGVYEQYF. The DNA of the CDR3 is TGTGCCTGGAGTGGAGGGGTATACGAGCAGTACTTC.